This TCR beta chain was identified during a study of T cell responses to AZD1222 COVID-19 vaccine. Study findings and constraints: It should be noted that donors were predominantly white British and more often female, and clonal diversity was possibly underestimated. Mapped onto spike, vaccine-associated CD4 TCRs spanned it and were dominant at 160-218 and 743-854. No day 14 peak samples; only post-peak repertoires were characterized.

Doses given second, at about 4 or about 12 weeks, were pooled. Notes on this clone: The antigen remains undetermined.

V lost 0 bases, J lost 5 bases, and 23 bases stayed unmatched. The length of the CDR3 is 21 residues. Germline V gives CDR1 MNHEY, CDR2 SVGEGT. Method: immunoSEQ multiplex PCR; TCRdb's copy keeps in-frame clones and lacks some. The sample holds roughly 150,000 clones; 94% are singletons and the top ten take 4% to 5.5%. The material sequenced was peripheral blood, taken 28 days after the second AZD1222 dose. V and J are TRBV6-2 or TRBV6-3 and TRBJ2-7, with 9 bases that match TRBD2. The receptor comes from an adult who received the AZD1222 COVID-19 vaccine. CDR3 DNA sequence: TGTGCCAGCAGTTACTCGATACGGTCTAGCGGGATCTCTGTAGGGGCGGACGAGCAGTACTTC. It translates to CASSYSIRSSGISVGADEQYF.